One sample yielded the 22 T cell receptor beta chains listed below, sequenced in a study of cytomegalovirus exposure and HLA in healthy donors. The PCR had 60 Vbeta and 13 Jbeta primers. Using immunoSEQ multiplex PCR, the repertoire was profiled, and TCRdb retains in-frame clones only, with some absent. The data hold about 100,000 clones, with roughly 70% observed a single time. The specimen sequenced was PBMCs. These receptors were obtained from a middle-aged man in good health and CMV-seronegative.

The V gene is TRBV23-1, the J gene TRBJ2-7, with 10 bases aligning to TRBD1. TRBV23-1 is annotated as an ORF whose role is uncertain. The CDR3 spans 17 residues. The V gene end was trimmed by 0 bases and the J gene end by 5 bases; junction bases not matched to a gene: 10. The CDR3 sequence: CASSQSTSRGTGDEQYF. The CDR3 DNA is TGCGCCAGCAGTCAATCAACATCGAGGGGGACAGGGGACGAGCAGTACTTC.

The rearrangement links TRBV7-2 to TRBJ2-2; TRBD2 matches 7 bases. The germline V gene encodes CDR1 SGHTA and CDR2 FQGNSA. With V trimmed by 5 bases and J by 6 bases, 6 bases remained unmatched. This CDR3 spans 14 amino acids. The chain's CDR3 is CASSPTSAPGELFF. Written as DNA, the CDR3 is TGTGCCAGCAGCCCTACTAGCGCTCCCGGGGAGCTGTTTTTT.

The CDR3 DNA reads as TGCGCCAGCAGCTCGGGACAGGGGGAATGGATTGGCTACAATGAGCAGTTCTTC. This gives the protein CASSSGQGEWIGYNEQFF. V usage is TRBV5-1 and J usage is TRBJ2-1, with 11 bases fitting TRBD1. The CDR3 has 18 amino acids. In germline, CDR1 is SGHRS, CDR2 YFSETQ. Losses at the gene ends were 3 bases for V and 3 bases for J; bases not matched to a gene: 11. The full variable domain, completed using reference TRBV5-1 and TRBJ2-1, is KAGVTQTPRYLIKTRGQQVTLSCSPISGHRSVSWYQQTPGQGLQFLFEYFSETQRNKGNFPGRFSGRQFSNSRSEMNVSTLELGDSALYLCASSSGQGEWIGYNEQFFGPGTRLTVL.

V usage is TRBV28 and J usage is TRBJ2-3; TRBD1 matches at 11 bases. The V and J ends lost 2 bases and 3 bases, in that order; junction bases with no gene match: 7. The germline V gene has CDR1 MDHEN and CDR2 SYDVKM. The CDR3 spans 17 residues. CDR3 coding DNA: TGTGCCAGCAGTTTAGCGCCGGGGACAGGGGGTACAGATACGCAGTATTTT. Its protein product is CASSLAPGTGGTDTQYF.

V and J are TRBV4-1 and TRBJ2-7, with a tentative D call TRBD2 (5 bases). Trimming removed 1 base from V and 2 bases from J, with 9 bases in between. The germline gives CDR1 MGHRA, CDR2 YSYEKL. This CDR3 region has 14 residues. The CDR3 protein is CASSQGAGTYEQYF. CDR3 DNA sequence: TGCGCCAGCAGCCAAGGGGCCGGGACCTACGAGCAGTACTTC.

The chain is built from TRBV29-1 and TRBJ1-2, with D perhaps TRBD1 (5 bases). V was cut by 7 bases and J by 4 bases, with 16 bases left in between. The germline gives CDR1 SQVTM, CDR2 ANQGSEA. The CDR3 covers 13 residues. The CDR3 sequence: CSATRTIGYGYTF. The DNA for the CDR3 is TGCAGCGCGACCAGGACAATCGGCTATGGCTACACCTTC.

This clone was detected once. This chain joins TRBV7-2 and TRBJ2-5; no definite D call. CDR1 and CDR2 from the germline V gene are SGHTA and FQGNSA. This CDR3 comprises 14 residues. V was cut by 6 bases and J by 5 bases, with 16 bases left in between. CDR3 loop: CASRVMSNWETQYF. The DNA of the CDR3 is TGTGCCAGCAGAGTGATGAGTAATTGGGAGACCCAGTACTTC. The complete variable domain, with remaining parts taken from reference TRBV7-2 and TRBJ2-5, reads GAGVSQSPSNKVTEKGKDVELRCDPISGHTALYWYRQSLGQGLEFLIYFQGNSAPDKSGLPSDRFSAERTGGSVSTLTIQRTQQEDSAVYLCASRVMSNWETQYFGPGTRLLVL.

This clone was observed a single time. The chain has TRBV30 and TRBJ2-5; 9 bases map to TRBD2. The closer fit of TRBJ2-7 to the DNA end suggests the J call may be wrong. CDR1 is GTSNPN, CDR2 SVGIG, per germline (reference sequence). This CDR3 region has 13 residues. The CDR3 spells CAISLAGSYEQYF. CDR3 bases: TGTGCCATATCGCTAGCGGGATCCTACGAGCAGTACTTC.

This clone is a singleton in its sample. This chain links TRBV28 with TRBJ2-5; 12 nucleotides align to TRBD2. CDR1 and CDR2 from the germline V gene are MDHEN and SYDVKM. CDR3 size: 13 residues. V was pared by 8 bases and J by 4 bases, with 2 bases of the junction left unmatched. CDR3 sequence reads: CASASGGVETQYF. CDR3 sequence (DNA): TGTGCCAGCGCTAGCGGGGGGGTAGAGACCCAGTACTTC. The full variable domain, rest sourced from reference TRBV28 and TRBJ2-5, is DVKVTQSSRYLVKRTGEKVFLECVQDMDHENMFWYRQDPGLGLRLIYFSYDVKMKEKGDIPEGYSVSREKKERFSLILESASTNQTSMYLCASASGGVETQYFGPGTRLLVL.

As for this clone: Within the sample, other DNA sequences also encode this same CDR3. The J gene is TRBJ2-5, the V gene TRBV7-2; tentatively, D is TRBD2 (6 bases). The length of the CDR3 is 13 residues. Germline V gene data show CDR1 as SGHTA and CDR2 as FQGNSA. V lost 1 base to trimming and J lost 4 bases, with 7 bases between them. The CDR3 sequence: CASSLGGGETQYF. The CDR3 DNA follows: TGTGCCAGCAGCTTAGGGGGAGGAGAGACCCAGTACTTC.

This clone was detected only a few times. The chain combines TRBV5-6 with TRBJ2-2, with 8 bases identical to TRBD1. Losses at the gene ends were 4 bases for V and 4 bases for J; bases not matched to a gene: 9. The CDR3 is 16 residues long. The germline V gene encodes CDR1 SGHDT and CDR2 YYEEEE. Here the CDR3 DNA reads TGTGCCAGCAGCGAAGAGACAGGGGTGAGCACCGGGGAGCTGTTTTTT. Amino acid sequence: CASSEETGVSTGELFF.

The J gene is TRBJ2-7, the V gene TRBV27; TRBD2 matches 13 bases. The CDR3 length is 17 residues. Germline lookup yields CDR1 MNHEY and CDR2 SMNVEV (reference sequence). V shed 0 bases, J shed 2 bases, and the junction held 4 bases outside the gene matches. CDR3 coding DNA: TGTGCCAGCAGTTTATCCAAAGGGACTAGCGGGACCTACGAGCAGTACTTC. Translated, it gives CASSLSKGTSGTYEQYF.

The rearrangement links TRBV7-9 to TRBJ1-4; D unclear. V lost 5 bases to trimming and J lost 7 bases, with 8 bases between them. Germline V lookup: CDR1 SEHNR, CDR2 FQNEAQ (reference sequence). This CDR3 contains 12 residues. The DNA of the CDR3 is TGTGCCAGCAGCCAAAAGAGTGAAAAACTGTTTTTT. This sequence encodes CASSQKSEKLFF.

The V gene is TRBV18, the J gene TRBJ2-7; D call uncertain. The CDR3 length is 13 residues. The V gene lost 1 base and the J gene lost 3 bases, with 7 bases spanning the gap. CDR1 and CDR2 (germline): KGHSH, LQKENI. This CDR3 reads CASSPQNYYEQYF. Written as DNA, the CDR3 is TGTGCCAGCTCACCACAGAACTACTACGAGCAGTACTTC.

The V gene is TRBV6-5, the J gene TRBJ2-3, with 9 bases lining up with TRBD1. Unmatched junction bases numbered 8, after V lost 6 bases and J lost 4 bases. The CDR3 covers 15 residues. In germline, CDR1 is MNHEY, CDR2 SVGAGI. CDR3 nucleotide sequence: TGTGCCAGCAGCAGGGACAGGGCCGGCCCAGATACGCAGTATTTT. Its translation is CASSRDRAGPDTQYF.

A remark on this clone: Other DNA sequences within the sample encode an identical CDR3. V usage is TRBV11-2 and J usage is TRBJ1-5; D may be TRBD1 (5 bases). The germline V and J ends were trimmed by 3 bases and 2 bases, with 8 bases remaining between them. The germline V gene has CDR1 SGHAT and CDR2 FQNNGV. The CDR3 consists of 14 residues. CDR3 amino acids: CASSLGRGNQPQHF. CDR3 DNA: TGTGCCAGCAGCTTGGGCAGGGGCAATCAGCCCCAGCATTTT.

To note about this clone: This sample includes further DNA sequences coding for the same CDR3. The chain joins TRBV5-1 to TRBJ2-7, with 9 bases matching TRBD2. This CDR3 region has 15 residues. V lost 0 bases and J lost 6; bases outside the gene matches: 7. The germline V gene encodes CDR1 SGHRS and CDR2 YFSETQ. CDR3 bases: TGCGCCAGCAGCTTGGCACCGGGACTAGCCTCCGAGCAGTACTTC. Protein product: CASSLAPGLASEQYF. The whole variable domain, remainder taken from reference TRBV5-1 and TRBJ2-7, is KAGVTQTPRYLIKTRGQQVTLSCSPISGHRSVSWYQQTPGQGLQFLFEYFSETQRNKGNFPGRFSGRQFSNSRSEMNVSTLELGDSALYLCASSLAPGLASEQYFGPGTRLTVT.

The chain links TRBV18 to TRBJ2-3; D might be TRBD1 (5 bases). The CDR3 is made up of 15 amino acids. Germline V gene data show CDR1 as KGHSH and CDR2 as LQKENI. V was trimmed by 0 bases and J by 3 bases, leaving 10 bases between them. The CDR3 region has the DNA TGTGCCAGCTCACCACCCCAGGGATCGACAGATACGCAGTATTTT. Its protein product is CASSPPQGSTDTQYF.

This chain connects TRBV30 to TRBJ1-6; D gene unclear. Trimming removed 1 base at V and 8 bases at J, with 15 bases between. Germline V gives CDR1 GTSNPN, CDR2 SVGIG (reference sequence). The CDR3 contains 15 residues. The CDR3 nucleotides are TGTGCCTGGAGTGCCATGAAGCCTGTTGATTCACCCCTCCACTTT. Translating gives CAWSAMKPVDSPLHF.

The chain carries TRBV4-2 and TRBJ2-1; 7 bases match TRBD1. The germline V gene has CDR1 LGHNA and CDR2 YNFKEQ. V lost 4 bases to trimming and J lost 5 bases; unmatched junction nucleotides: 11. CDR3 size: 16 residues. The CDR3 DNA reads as TGTGCCAGCAGCCTGTTACGGGACAGAGAGGACAATGAGCAGTTCTTC. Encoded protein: CASSLLRDREDNEQFF.

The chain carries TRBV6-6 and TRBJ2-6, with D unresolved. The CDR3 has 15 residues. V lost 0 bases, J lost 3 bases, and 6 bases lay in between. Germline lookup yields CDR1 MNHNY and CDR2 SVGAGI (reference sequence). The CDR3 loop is CASSYSTSGANVLTF. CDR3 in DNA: TGTGCCAGCAGTTACTCGACAAGTGGGGCCAACGTCCTGACTTTC.

CDR3 bases: TGTGCCAGCAGCTTAAGAACAGGGGGCACCGGCGATACGCAGTATTTT. Translation gives CASSLRTGGTGDTQYF. The chain uses TRBV9 and TRBJ2-3; TRBD1 aligns across 9 bases. J lost 6 bases, V lost 4 bases, and 12 bases had no gene match. The CDR3 contains 16 residues. Germline values: CDR1 SGDLS, CDR2 YYNGEE.